What follows are 5 T cell receptor beta chains derived from one specimen sequenced in a study of blood T cell repertoires in COVID-19. Method: immunoSEQ multiplex PCR; TCRdb's copy keeps in-frame clones and lacks some. The data contain around 170,000 clones, approximately 86% of them singletons. Sequences were obtained from peripheral blood. All receptors come from a man aged 50-59 years with active or convalescent COVID-19.

This clone appeared once. This sequence joins TRBV9 and TRBJ2-2; D perhaps matches TRBD2 (7 bases). Trimming stripped 5 bases from V and 4 bases from J, with 12 bases between. Germline V gene data show CDR1 as SGDLS and CDR2 as YYNGEE. CDR3 length: 14 amino acids. Here the CDR3 reads CASRSGGPTGELFF. As DNA, the CDR3 is TGTGCCAGCAGGTCCGGGGGGCCCACCGGGGAGCTGTTTTTT.

V is TRBV2 and J is TRBJ1-1; tentative D call: TRBD1 (5 bases). Trimming removed 4 bases at V and 11 bases at J, with 23 bases between. The CDR3 covers 15 residues. Germline lookup yields CDR1 SNHLY and CDR2 FYNNEI. CDR3 sequence reads: CASSGEGRAGVSAFF. Here the CDR3 DNA reads TGTGCCAGCAGTGGCGAGGGCAGGGCGGGAGTAAGTGCTTTCTTT.

This rearrangement joins TRBV4-1 to TRBJ1-3; a weak D match, TRBD1 (6 bases). Germline CDR1 is MGHRA and CDR2 is YSYEKL. CDR3 length: 16 residues. Trimming shortened V by 2 bases and J by 5 bases, and 16 bases separated the two germline ends. CDR3 sequence reads: CASSQTPWGQRNTIYF. DNA for the CDR3: TGCGCCAGCAGCCAAACTCCATGGGGGCAGCGAAACACCATATATTTT.

The CDR3 DNA reads TGTGCCAGCAGCCGGATGACAGGGGGCAATTCACCCCTCCACTTT. Its protein product is CASSRMTGGNSPLHF. The rearrangement links TRBV28 to TRBJ1-6, with 10 positions matching TRBD1. This CDR3 has 15 residues. Germline V lookup: CDR1 MDHEN, CDR2 SYDVKM. The trim removed 6 bases at V and 7 bases at J, leaving 6 bases unmatched.

The gene calls are TRBV19 and TRBJ1-5; D possibly corresponds to TRBD1 (6 bases). Trimming took 6 bases from V and 0 from J, leaving 24 bases between them. CDR1 is LNHDA and CDR2 is SQIVND in the germline V gene (reference sequence). This CDR3 is built from 19 residues. The CDR3 nucleotides are TGTGCCAGTAGGAGGTTGGGACACCTCACCCAAATTAGCAATCAGCCCCAGCATTTT. It translates to CASRRLGHLTQISNQPQHF.